The source of this T cell receptor (beta chain) is a study of beta chain features in type 1 diabetes. Background on the study: Age, gender and cell yields were similar between patients and healthy donors. Study results and caveats: Cells carrying high TCR expression could end up over-represented when cDNA is sequenced.

This CDR3 spans 15 amino acids. V dropped 8 bases and J dropped 2 bases, with 15 bases sitting between them. In germline, CDR1 is MNHNS, CDR2 SASEGT. On this clone: The antigen is unknown.

Reverse transcription of all isolated RNA meant that expressed TCRB transcripts were sequenced. Regulatory, naive and central memory T cell samples averaged approximately 3.8 million reads. Only in-frame clones appear in the TCRdb table, and some are missing; sequencing was by immunoSEQ multiplex PCR. The sample shows 330,000 or so clones, 14% of them seen only once. Sequencing was done on a sample of central memory CD4+ T cells from blood. The source is a young man in good health. The chain joins TRBV6-1 to TRBJ2-2; the D is unclear. The chain's CDR3 is CASRPTKINTGELFF. Written as DNA, the CDR3 is TGTGCCAGCCGGCCCACAAAAATTAACACCGGGGAGCTGTTTTTT.